A single sample gave rise to the 19 T cell receptor beta chains below, sequenced in a study of T cells in women clearing cervical HPV infection. Measured with immunoSEQ multiplex PCR; TCRdb has only the in-frame clones, and not every one. The record lists about 27,000 clones, of which the ten most abundant hold 22%. The sequenced sample was blood buffy coat. The source of these receptors is a woman between 18 and 70 years old with a cervical HPV16 infection that either progressed to CIN3+ or cleared (not recorded which).

Note on this clone: The CDR3 end is not reached by the read, which stops 3 residues before it; the germline J gene fills it in. The J gene is TRBJ2-3, the V gene TRBV7-9; no clear D. This CDR3 is built from 12 residues. The germline V gene encodes CDR1 SEHNR and CDR2 FQNEAQ (reference sequence). Deletions cut 10 bases from V and 8 bases from J, with 16 bases between. The CDR3 here is CAIDLPEGTQYF. CDR3 bases read: TGTGCCATAGACTTACCGGAAGGTACG.

Regarding this clone: The CDR3 extends 3 residues past the end of the read, so its final part is completed from the germline J gene. The chain carries TRBV20-1 and TRBJ1-1, with no clear D. CDR1 DFQATT and CDR2 SNEGSKA come from the germline V gene (reference sequence). The V end was cut by 8 bases, the J end by 1 base, with 8 bases between. This CDR3 is 11 amino acids long. The CDR3 spells CSTPRNTEAFF. The CDR3 DNA, read in part, is TGCAGTACTCCTCGGAACACTGAA.

A word on this clone: The read ends 3 residues shy of where the CDR3 ends; the end is completed using the germline J gene. The chain carries TRBV13 and TRBJ2-2; 7 bases align to TRBD1. Germline V CDR1 and CDR2: PRHDT, FYEKMQ (reference sequence). Trimming took 4 bases from V and 3 from J; bases not matched to a gene: 5. The CDR3 extends over 15 amino acids. This CDR3 reads CASSYRGSYTGELFF. The sequenced part of the CDR3 DNA is TGTGCCAGCAGCTACAGGGGCTCTTACACCGGGGAG.

Regarding this clone: The CDR3 end lies 3 residues beyond the end of the read and is filled in from the germline J gene. The chain combines TRBV6-2 or TRBV6-3 with TRBJ1-1; no reliable D call. The CDR3 runs to 17 residues. Germline CDR1 and CDR2: MNHEY and SVGEGT. Trimming stripped 2 bases from V and 1 base from J, with 17 bases between. The CDR3 DNA, read in part, is TGTGCCAGCAGTTACGACGAGGCCCTGGCGGGGAACACTGAA. Encoded protein: CASSYDEALAGNTE. The CDR3 as a whole reads CASSYDEALAGNTEAFF.

Comment on this clone: The read ends 3 residues early relative to the CDR3; the germline J gene fills the gap. The chain recombines TRBV20-1 with TRBJ2-7, with TRBD1 matching over 9 bases. The ends lost 5 bases at V and 4 bases at J; junction bases unmatched: 6. There are 13 residues in the CDR3. CDR1 is DFQATT and CDR2 is SNEGSKA in the germline V gene (reference sequence). CDR3 DNA, as far as it was read: TGCAGTGCTGGATTGACAGGGGGATACGAG. As protein: CSAGLTGGYE. The entire CDR3 reads CSAGLTGGYEQYF.

Regarding this clone: The CDR3 extends 3 residues past the end of the read, so its final part is completed from the germline J gene. This sequence joins TRBV2 and TRBJ1-2; D gene ambiguous. CDR3 length: 14 amino acids. Per germline, CDR1 SNHLY and CDR2 FYNNEI. Partial CDR3 DNA: TGTGCCAGACAAGTAGCGGGAGGTTACAATGAC. Its protein product is CARQVAGGYND. The complete CDR3 reads CARQVAGGYNDYTF.

To note about this clone: Sequencing ends 3 residues short of the CDR3 end; the germline J gene provides the rest. The V call is TRBV11-3, the J call TRBJ2-3; TRBD2 agrees at 11 bases. The CDR3 runs 15 residues. Germline CDR1 and CDR2: SGHNT and YENEEA. CDR3 DNA (partial): TGTGCCAGCAGCTTGACTAGCGGGAAAACGGAGACG. The encoded protein is CASSLTSGKTET. Given in full, the CDR3 is CASSLTSGKTETQYF.

Remarks on this clone: The read terminates 3 residues ahead of where the CDR3 ends, so the germline J gene completes it. This chain connects TRBV20-1 to TRBJ2-4; 8 bases match TRBD1. CDR3 size: 14 residues. Germline assignment: CDR1 DFQATT and CDR2 SNEGSKA (reference sequence). V dropped 6 bases and J dropped 0; count of bases not matched to a gene: 4. CDR3 protein: CSARTGLAKNIQYF. The CDR3 bases that were read are TGCAGTGCCCGGACAGGGCTAGCCAAAAACATT.

Worth noting for this clone: The read ends 3 residues early relative to the CDR3; the germline J gene fills the gap. The genes are TRBV19 and TRBJ2-2; D tentatively reads TRBD1 or TRBD2 (6 bases each). This CDR3 comprises 15 residues. The ends were cut back, 1 base at V and 5 bases at J, with 11 bases in the middle. Per germline, CDR1 LNHDA and CDR2 SQIVND (reference sequence). The covered CDR3 bases are TGTGCCAGTAGTATAGGCGGAGGGGGTACCGGGGAG. It translates to CASSIGGGGTGE. The whole CDR3 is CASSIGGGGTGELFF.

On this clone: The read ends 3 residues before the CDR3 terminus; that terminus is restored from the germline J gene. The chain uses TRBV12-3 or TRBV12-4 and TRBJ1-2; no firm D call. The CDR3 is 12 amino acids. V gave up 2 bases and J gave up 5 bases, with 6 bases separating them. CDR3 amino acids: CASSLSLYGYTF. The sequenced CDR3 bases are TGTGCCAGCAGTTTATCCTTATATGGC.

Details on this clone: The read falls 3 residues short of the CDR3 end, and the missing part is taken from the germline J gene. The V call is TRBV5-5, the J call TRBJ2-3, with unresolved D. Germline V gives CDR1 SGHKS, CDR2 YYEKEE (reference sequence). CDR3 length equals 14 residues. The CDR3 spells CASSFAHSGQPQYF. The CDR3 bases that were read are TGTGCCAGCAGCTTCGCTCACTCGGGTCAGCCG.

Turning to this clone: The sequence runs out 3 residues before the end of the CDR3; the remainder is reconstructed from the germline J gene. The chain joins TRBV2 to TRBJ1-5; 8 positions agree with TRBD1. V gave up 3 bases and J gave up 7 bases; unmatched junction bases: 8. Germline V gene sequence: CDR1 SNHLY, CDR2 FYNNEI. This CDR3 is 15 amino acids long. CDR3 DNA (partial): TGTGCCAGCAGTGATGGAGGGGCAGGGGGCCAGCCC. Translation: CASSDGGAGGQP. The CDR3 in full is CASSDGGAGGQPQHF.

About this clone: The read falls 3 residues short of the CDR3 end, and the missing part is taken from the germline J gene. The chain carries TRBV5-1 and TRBJ2-1, with 8 bases that match TRBD1. The CDR3 spans 16 residues. CDR1 SGHRS and CDR2 YFSETQ come from the germline V gene. Trimming took 3 bases from V and 0 from J; bases not matched to a gene: 5. The CDR3 sequence is CASSSATGGSYNEQFF. CDR3 DNA (partial): TGCGCCAGCAGCTCAGCTACAGGGGGCTCCTACAATGAG.

The chain's CDR3 is CASSFGQANQETQYF. The sequenced part of the CDR3 DNA is TGCGCCAGCAGCTTCGGACAGGCGAACCAAGAGACC. This chain joins TRBV5-1 and TRBJ2-5; 7 bases agree with TRBD1. Read coverage stops 3 residues before the CDR3 terminus; the germline J gene supplies the remainder. In germline, CDR1 is SGHRS, CDR2 YFSETQ. The CDR3 sequence is 15 residues long. V dropped 2 bases and J dropped 0; count of bases not matched to a gene: 4.

On this clone: Coverage ceases 3 residues before the CDR3 finishes, and the germline J gene fills in the end. The genes are TRBV5-1 and TRBJ2-7; TRBD2 matches at 7 bases. The CDR3 runs 17 residues. The V segment lost 0 bases and the J segment 1 base; nucleotides outside the gene matches: 10. CDR1 and CDR2 (germline): SGHRS, YFSETQ. The CDR3 reads CASSLGPGGGKSYEQYF. Partial CDR3 DNA: TGCGCCAGCAGCTTGGGTCCGGGGGGAGGGAAGTCCTACGAG. Supplemented by reference TRBV5-1 and TRBJ2-7, the full variable domain reads KAGVTQTPRYLIKTRGQQVTLSCSPISGHRSVSWYQQTPGQGLQFLFEYFSETQRNKGNFPGRFSGRQFSNSRSEMNVSTLELGDSALYLCASSLGPGGGKSYEQYFGPGTRLTVT.

Note on this clone: From the germline J gene comes the end of the CDR3, since the read stops 3 residues before it. This chain uses TRBV29-1 with TRBJ2-2; TRBD2 matches at 9 bases. CDR3 length: 15 residues. The V gene end was trimmed by 4 bases and the J gene end by 2 bases; junction bases not matched to a gene: 5. CDR1 SQVTM and CDR2 ANQGSEA come from the germline V gene. The covered CDR3 bases are TGCAGCGTTGCGGTAGCGGGAGATAACACCGGGGAG. Translated: CSVAVAGDNTGE. In full, the CDR3 reads CSVAVAGDNTGELFF.

Concerning this clone: The sequenced fragment ends 3 residues before the CDR3 boundary, so the rest is inferred from the germline J gene. The chain couples TRBV29-1 to TRBJ1-1, with TRBD1 matching over 7 bases. Germline V lookup: CDR1 SQVTM, CDR2 ANQGSEA. This CDR3 comprises 15 residues. V dropped 4 bases and J dropped 6; count of bases not matched to a gene: 14. Incomplete CDR3 DNA: TGCAGCGTTGGACGACAGGGCCCCCCAATCTCTGAA. Translated: CSVGRQGPPISE. The full CDR3 reads CSVGRQGPPISEAFF.

Comments on this clone: The DNA ends 3 residues before the CDR3 does, and the rest of the CDR3 is filled in from the germline J gene. The gene calls are TRBV20-1 and TRBJ1-2, with 10 positions matching TRBD1. V was pared by 5 bases and J by 1 base, with 4 bases of the junction left unmatched. There are 14 residues in the CDR3. The V gene's germline CDR1 is DFQATT and CDR2 SNEGSKA (reference sequence). The CDR3 loop is CSAGTGANNYGYTF. CDR3 bases read: TGCAGTGCTGGGACAGGGGCCAATAACTATGGC.

Partial CDR3 DNA: TGTGCCAGTAGCGGACAGGAGGAGGGC. Residues: CASSGQEEG. The full-length CDR3 reads as CASSGQEEGYTF. This chain uses TRBV19 with TRBJ1-2; 7 bases align to TRBD1. The read terminates 3 residues ahead of where the CDR3 ends, so the germline J gene completes it. The CDR3 is 12 residues long. The V gene's germline CDR1 is LNHDA and CDR2 SQIVND (reference sequence).